This is a list of T cell receptor beta chains from one sample in a study of cytomegalovirus exposure and HLA in healthy donors. Method: immunoSEQ multiplex PCR; TCRdb's copy keeps in-frame clones and lacks some. The table has around 150,000 clones, 77% seen once. Sequencing was performed on PBMCs. All receptors come from a young man in good health and CMV-seronegative. Each CDR3 is given with its conserved first and last residue. Each record gives: V gene, J gene, D gene, clone size, CDR3 protein, CDR3 DNA. D genes are given only for firm matches. Part of the rows lack a size; the others show once, few, many or a class for expanded clones.

V gene: TRBV28
J gene: TRBJ2-3
D gene: TRBD2
clone size: -
CDR3 protein: CASSLLGGENTDTQYF
CDR3 DNA: TGTGCCAGCAGTTTATTGGGGGGGGAAAACACAGATACGCAGTATTTT

V gene: TRBV7-9
J gene: TRBJ2-1
D gene: -
clone size: few
CDR3 protein: CASSLGRQGNRNEQFF
CDR3 DNA: TGTGCCAGCAGCTTAGGTAGGCAGGGAAATCGCAATGAGCAGTTCTTC

V gene: TRBV28
J gene: TRBJ2-2
D gene: -
clone size: few
CDR3 protein: CASSLVQRGELFF
CDR3 DNA: TGTGCCAGCAGTCTAGTCCAAAGAGGGGAGCTGTTTTTT

V gene: TRBV27
J gene: TRBJ2-7
D gene: -
clone size: -
CDR3 protein: CASSLPGYEQYF
CDR3 DNA: TGTGCCAGCAGTCTTCCGGGGTACGAGCAGTACTTC

V gene: TRBV18
J gene: TRBJ1-5
D gene: -
clone size: once
CDR3 protein: CASSSTPPGNSNQPQHF
CDR3 DNA: TGTGCCAGCTCATCCACCCCCCCAGGGAATAGCAATCAGCCCCAGCATTTT

V gene: TRBV5-1
J gene: TRBJ2-1
D gene: TRBD2
clone size: -
CDR3 protein: CASSLSGRVTYNEQFF
CDR3 DNA: TGCGCCAGCAGCCTTAGCGGGAGGGTCACCTACAATGAGCAGTTCTTC

V gene: TRBV19
J gene: TRBJ2-1
D gene: -
clone size: once
CDR3 protein: CASSTEGHEQFF
CDR3 DNA: TGTGCCAGTAGTACTGAGGGCCATGAGCAGTTCTTC

V gene: TRBV18
J gene: TRBJ1-5
D gene: TRBD1
clone size: -
CDR3 protein: CASSNNRGANQPQHF
CDR3 DNA: TGTGCCAGCTCAAACAACAGGGGTGCCAATCAGCCCCAGCATTTT

V gene: TRBV5-8
J gene: TRBJ2-3
D gene: TRBD2
clone size: -
CDR3 protein: CASSILTSGSADTQYF
CDR3 DNA: TGTGCCAGCAGCATACTAACAAGCGGGAGCGCAGATACGCAGTATTTT

V gene: TRBV19
J gene: TRBJ2-2
D gene: TRBD1
clone size: -
CDR3 protein: CASSKRGQGKTGELFF
CDR3 DNA: TGTGCCAGTAGTAAGCGAGGACAGGGTAAAACCGGGGAGCTGTTTTTT

V gene: TRBV28
J gene: TRBJ2-7
D gene: TRBD1
clone size: -
CDR3 protein: CASSLVDRAGEQYF
CDR3 DNA: TGTGCCAGCAGTTTAGTGGACAGGGCCGGCGAGCAGTACTTC

V gene: TRBV6-1
J gene: TRBJ1-2
D gene: TRBD1
clone size: few
CDR3 protein: CASIATGNYGYTF
CDR3 DNA: TGTGCCAGCATCGCGACAGGGAACTATGGCTACACCTTC

V gene: TRBV5-1
J gene: TRBJ2-5
D gene: TRBD1
clone size: -
CDR3 protein: CASSLHGQGSEQYF
CDR3 DNA: TGCGCCAGCAGCTTGCATGGACAGGGGAGTGAGCAGTACTTC

V gene: TRBV15
J gene: TRBJ2-1
D gene: TRBD1
clone size: -
CDR3 protein: CATSRDRQGYNEQFF
CDR3 DNA: TGTGCCACCAGCAGAGATCGACAGGGGTACAATGAGCAGTTCTTC

V gene: TRBV9
J gene: TRBJ2-7
D gene: -
clone size: -
CDR3 protein: CASSVAATTPYEQYF
CDR3 DNA: TGTGCCAGCAGCGTAGCGGCTACTACTCCCTACGAGCAGTACTTC

V gene: TRBV4-1
J gene: TRBJ1-3
D gene: -
clone size: -
CDR3 protein: CASSRGPGQTGNTIYF
CDR3 DNA: TGCGCCAGCAGCCGAGGACCGGGACAAACTGGAAACACCATATATTTT

V gene: TRBV27
J gene: TRBJ1-4
D gene: -
clone size: -
CDR3 protein: CASSLRRDGEKLFF
CDR3 DNA: TGTGCCAGCAGTCTCAGACGGGATGGTGAAAAACTGTTTTTT

V gene: TRBV27
J gene: TRBJ2-1
D gene: -
clone size: -
CDR3 protein: CASSLEAPRSSYNEQFF
CDR3 DNA: TGTGCCAGCAGTTTAGAGGCGCCACGGAGCTCCTACAATGAGCAGTTCTTC

V gene: TRBV29-1
J gene: TRBJ1-2
D gene: -
clone size: -
CDR3 protein: CSVDREFYGYTF
CDR3 DNA: TGCAGCGTTGATAGAGAATTCTATGGCTACACCTTC

V gene: TRBV7-2
J gene: TRBJ2-7
D gene: TRBD1
clone size: -
CDR3 protein: CASSRDRDRALRGEQYF
CDR3 DNA: TGTGCCAGCAGCCGAGACCGGGACAGGGCGTTACGGGGCGAGCAGTACTTC

V gene: TRBV5-1
J gene: TRBJ2-5
D gene: TRBD1
clone size: -
CDR3 protein: CASSLVLQGQETQYF
CDR3 DNA: TGCGCCAGCAGCTTAGTATTACAGGGGCAAGAGACCCAGTACTTC

V gene: TRBV27
J gene: TRBJ2-2
D gene: TRBD2
clone size: -
CDR3 protein: CASSFALAGPGELFF
CDR3 DNA: TGTGCCAGCAGTTTCGCCCTAGCGGGACCCGGGGAGCTGTTTTTT

V gene: TRBV5-4
J gene: TRBJ2-7
D gene: -
clone size: -
CDR3 protein: CASSQPNRVGSYEQYF
CDR3 DNA: TGTGCCAGCAGCCAGCCGAACAGGGTGGGGTCCTACGAGCAGTACTTC

V gene: TRBV9
J gene: TRBJ2-5
D gene: -
clone size: -
CDR3 protein: CASSELETQYF
CDR3 DNA: TGTGCCAGCAGCGAACTAGAGACCCAGTACTTC

V gene: TRBV6-4
J gene: TRBJ2-1
D gene: -
clone size: many
CDR3 protein: CASSDSAVGGYNEQFF
CDR3 DNA: TGTGCCAGCAGTGACTCGGCCGTAGGAGGGTACAATGAGCAGTTCTTC

V gene: TRBV6-1
J gene: TRBJ2-1
D gene: TRBD2
clone size: -
CDR3 protein: CASSEAILAGVYNEQFF
CDR3 DNA: TGTGCCAGCAGTGAAGCGATACTAGCGGGAGTCTACAATGAGCAGTTCTTC

V gene: TRBV9
J gene: TRBJ2-2
D gene: TRBD2
clone size: -
CDR3 protein: CASSAHPRTSGNTGELFF
CDR3 DNA: TGTGCCAGCAGCGCTCACCCTCGGACTAGCGGCAACACCGGGGAGCTGTTTTTT

V gene: TRBV5-6
J gene: TRBJ1-2
D gene: TRBD1
clone size: once
CDR3 protein: CASSLTGGAFYGYTF
CDR3 DNA: TGTGCCAGCAGCTTGACAGGGGGCGCCTTCTATGGCTACACCTTC

V gene: TRBV7-7
J gene: TRBJ2-7
D gene: TRBD2
clone size: -
CDR3 protein: CASSFLAGVSYEQYF
CDR3 DNA: TGTGCTAGCAGCTTCCTAGCGGGAGTCTCCTACGAGCAGTACTTC

V gene: TRBV25-1
J gene: TRBJ2-4
D gene: TRBD1
clone size: -
CDR3 protein: CASSDSNRGLLAKNIQYF
CDR3 DNA: TGTGCCAGCAGTGATTCTAACAGGGGTCTCTTAGCCAAAAACATTCAGTACTTC

V gene: TRBV20-1
J gene: TRBJ2-1
D gene: -
clone size: -
CDR3 protein: CSARTDNEQFF
CDR3 DNA: TGCAGTGCCAGGACAGACAATGAGCAGTTCTTC

V gene: TRBV2
J gene: TRBJ2-1
D gene: -
clone size: -
CDR3 protein: CASLPTQGFEQFF
CDR3 DNA: TGTGCCAGCTTGCCGACTCAGGGTTTTGAGCAGTTCTTC

V gene: TRBV5-1
J gene: TRBJ1-1
D gene: -
clone size: -
CDR3 protein: CASSNTGQHTEAFF
CDR3 DNA: TGCGCCAGCAGCAATACCGGACAGCACACTGAAGCTTTCTTT

V gene: TRBV11-2
J gene: TRBJ1-2
D gene: -
clone size: -
CDR3 protein: CASSLVENYGYTF
CDR3 DNA: TGTGCCAGCAGCTTAGTCGAGAACTATGGCTACACCTTC

V gene: TRBV19
J gene: TRBJ2-7
D gene: TRBD2
clone size: -
CDR3 protein: CASSTLAGGLYEQYF
CDR3 DNA: TGTGCCAGTAGTACTCTAGCGGGAGGCCTCTACGAGCAGTACTTC

V gene: TRBV6-5
J gene: TRBJ2-7
D gene: TRBD2
clone size: few
CDR3 protein: CASRPTSGRANEQYF
CDR3 DNA: TGTGCCAGCAGGCCTACTAGCGGGAGGGCCAACGAGCAGTACTTC

V gene: TRBV18
J gene: TRBJ1-4
D gene: -
clone size: -
CDR3 protein: CASSLGGIFNEKLFF
CDR3 DNA: TGTGCCAGCTCACTGGGAGGGATCTTCAATGAAAAACTGTTTTTT

V gene: TRBV6-5
J gene: TRBJ2-7
D gene: -
clone size: -
CDR3 protein: CASSILDEGEQYF
CDR3 DNA: TGTGCCAGCAGTATATTAGACGAGGGCGAGCAGTACTTC

V gene: TRBV12-5
J gene: TRBJ1-2
D gene: TRBD1
clone size: few
CDR3 protein: CASGKGQGATNYGYTF
CDR3 DNA: TGTGCTAGTGGTAAAGGACAGGGGGCTACTAACTATGGCTACACCTTC

V gene: TRBV6-1
J gene: TRBJ2-1
D gene: -
clone size: -
CDR3 protein: CASSEAWANRSDEQFF
CDR3 DNA: TGTGCCAGCAGTGAAGCGTGGGCCAACCGGTCCGATGAGCAGTTCTTC

V gene: TRBV2
J gene: TRBJ1-5
D gene: -
clone size: -
CDR3 protein: CASSAGASSNQPQHF
CDR3 DNA: TGTGCCAGCAGTGCCGGAGCTAGCAGCAATCAGCCCCAGCATTTT

V gene: TRBV27
J gene: TRBJ1-2
D gene: TRBD1
clone size: -
CDR3 protein: CASSLAGTGAYGYTF
CDR3 DNA: TGTGCCAGCAGTTTAGCTGGGACAGGAGCATATGGCTACACCTTC

V gene: TRBV7-9
J gene: TRBJ1-1
D gene: -
clone size: -
CDR3 protein: CASSTGTSNTEAFF
CDR3 DNA: TGTGCCAGCAGCACCGGGACATCGAACACTGAAGCTTTCTTT

V gene: TRBV19
J gene: TRBJ2-1
D gene: TRBD1
clone size: -
CDR3 protein: CASHRGGTGGNNEQFF
CDR3 DNA: TGTGCCAGTCACCGAGGGGGGACAGGGGGCAACAATGAGCAGTTCTTC

V gene: TRBV11-2
J gene: TRBJ2-1
D gene: TRBD2
clone size: -
CDR3 protein: CASSYPGLAGGHNEQFF
CDR3 DNA: TGTGCCAGCAGCTACCCGGGACTAGCGGGAGGGCACAATGAGCAGTTCTTC

V gene: TRBV6-1
J gene: TRBJ2-5
D gene: -
clone size: -
CDR3 protein: CASSEPTSVETQYF
CDR3 DNA: TGTGCCAGCAGTGAACCGACTAGTGTGGAGACCCAGTACTTC

V gene: TRBV10-3
J gene: TRBJ2-2
D gene: -
clone size: -
CDR3 protein: CAMKDSTTGELFF
CDR3 DNA: TGTGCCATGAAGGACTCGACGACCGGGGAGCTGTTTTTT

V gene: TRBV5-4
J gene: TRBJ2-5
D gene: TRBD2
clone size: -
CDR3 protein: CASSLELAGQETQYF
CDR3 DNA: TGTGCCAGCAGCTTGGAGCTAGCGGGGCAAGAGACCCAGTACTTC

V gene: TRBV5-1
J gene: TRBJ2-3
D gene: TRBD2
clone size: -
CDR3 protein: CASSGGRVGTDTQYF
CDR3 DNA: TGCGCCAGCAGCGGCGGGAGGGTCGGCACAGATACGCAGTATTTT

V gene: TRBV6-1
J gene: TRBJ2-4
D gene: TRBD2
clone size: -
CDR3 protein: CASTTSGRAKNIQYF
CDR3 DNA: TGTGCCAGCACCACTAGCGGGAGAGCCAAAAACATTCAGTACTTC

V gene: TRBV7-9
J gene: TRBJ1-1
D gene: -
clone size: -
CDR3 protein: CASSLDQFNTEAFF
CDR3 DNA: TGTGCCAGCAGCTTAGATCAGTTTAACACTGAAGCTTTCTTT

V gene: TRBV11-1
J gene: TRBJ2-1
D gene: -
clone size: -
CDR3 protein: CASSLRRALVGEQFF
CDR3 DNA: TGTGCCAGCAGCTTAAGGCGGGCCCTGGTGGGTGAGCAGTTCTTC

V gene: TRBV5-1
J gene: TRBJ2-7
D gene: TRBD2
clone size: -
CDR3 protein: CASSLEVGGPYEQYF
CDR3 DNA: TGCGCCAGCAGCTTGGAGGTGGGAGGGCCGTACGAGCAGTACTTC

V gene: TRBV7-9
J gene: TRBJ2-3
D gene: TRBD2
clone size: once
CDR3 protein: CASRSSGRASDTQYF
CDR3 DNA: TGTGCCAGCAGATCGTCCGGGAGGGCATCAGATACGCAGTATTTT

V gene: TRBV27
J gene: TRBJ2-7
D gene: -
clone size: -
CDR3 protein: CAIPRPRPF
CDR3 DNA: TGTGCCATCCCTAGGCCTCGCCCTTTC

V gene: TRBV19
J gene: TRBJ1-1
D gene: TRBD1
clone size: -
CDR3 protein: CASSRQGTMNTEAFF
CDR3 DNA: TGTGCCAGTAGCAGACAGGGGACAATGAACACTGAAGCTTTCTTT

V gene: TRBV5-1
J gene: TRBJ2-1
D gene: TRBD2
clone size: few
CDR3 protein: CASSVLWGLARSSYNEQFF
CDR3 DNA: TGCGCCAGCAGCGTATTATGGGGACTAGCGCGGAGCTCCTACAATGAGCAGTTCTTC

V gene: TRBV11-3
J gene: TRBJ2-1
D gene: -
clone size: -
CDR3 protein: CASSLYGEKGEQFF
CDR3 DNA: TGTGCCAGCAGCTTATACGGGGAAAAAGGTGAGCAGTTCTTC

V gene: TRBV9
J gene: TRBJ2-5
D gene: TRBD1
clone size: -
CDR3 protein: CASSVGQLTLQETQYF
CDR3 DNA: TGTGCCAGCAGCGTGGGACAGCTCACCCTCCAAGAGACCCAGTACTTC

V gene: TRBV5-4
J gene: TRBJ2-7
D gene: TRBD2
clone size: once
CDR3 protein: CASSSIAGVTEQYF
CDR3 DNA: TGTGCCAGCAGCTCCATAGCGGGAGTAACCGAGCAGTACTTC